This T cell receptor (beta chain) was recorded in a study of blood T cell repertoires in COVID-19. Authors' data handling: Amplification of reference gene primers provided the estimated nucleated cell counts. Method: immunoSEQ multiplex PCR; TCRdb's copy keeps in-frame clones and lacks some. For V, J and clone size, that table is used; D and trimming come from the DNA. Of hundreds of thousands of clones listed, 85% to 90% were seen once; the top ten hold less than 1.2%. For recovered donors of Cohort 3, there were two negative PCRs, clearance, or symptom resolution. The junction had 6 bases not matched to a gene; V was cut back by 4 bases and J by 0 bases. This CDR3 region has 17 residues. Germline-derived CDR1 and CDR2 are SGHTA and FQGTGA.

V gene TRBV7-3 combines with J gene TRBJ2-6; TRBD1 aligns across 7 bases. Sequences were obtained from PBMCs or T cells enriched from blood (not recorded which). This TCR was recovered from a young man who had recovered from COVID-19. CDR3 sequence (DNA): TGTGCCAGCAGCTCCTGGACAGGACGCTCTGGGGCCAACGTCCTGACTTTC. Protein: CASSSWTGRSGANVLTF.